The entry that follows covers one TCR beta chain sequence. The sample originates from a study of T-cell reconstitution after alpha-beta-depleted transplantation in children. TCRbeta library preparation incorporated unique molecular identifiers. TCRdb used MiXCR to reprocess the PCR reads, holding one entry per CDR3 protein. This repertoire shows 450,000 to 500,000 distinct CDR3 sequences, around 13% found once; its top ten account for less than 6.5%. This receptor was taken from a human donor who donated a stem cell graft to a child with combined immunodeficiency. The sample consisted of PBMCs from the stem cell graft donor, taken from the stem cell graft.

The CDR3 DNA reads as TGCAGTGCCGCCCCGGGACTAGCCTACGAGCAGTACTTC. This encodes CSAAPGLAYEQYF. V usage is TRBV20-1 and J usage is TRBJ2-7; TRBD2 matches 8 bases. Trimming took 6 bases from V and 2 from J; bases not matched to a gene: 6. Germline V gene sequence: CDR1 DFQATT, CDR2 SNEGSKA (reference sequence). This CDR3 has 13 residues.